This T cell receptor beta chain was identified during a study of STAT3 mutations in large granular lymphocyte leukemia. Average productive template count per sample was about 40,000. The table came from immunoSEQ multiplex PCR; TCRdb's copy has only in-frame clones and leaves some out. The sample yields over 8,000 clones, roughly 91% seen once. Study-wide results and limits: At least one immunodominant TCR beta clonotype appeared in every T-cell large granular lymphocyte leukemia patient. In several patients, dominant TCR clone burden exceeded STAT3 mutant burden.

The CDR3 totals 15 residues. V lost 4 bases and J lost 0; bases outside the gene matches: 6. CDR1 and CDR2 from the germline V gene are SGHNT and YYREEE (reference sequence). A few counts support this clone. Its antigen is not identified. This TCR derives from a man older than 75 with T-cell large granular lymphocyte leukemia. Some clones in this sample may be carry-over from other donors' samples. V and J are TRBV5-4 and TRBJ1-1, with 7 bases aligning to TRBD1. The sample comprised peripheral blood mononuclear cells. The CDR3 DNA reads TGTGCCAGCAGCCGCCGGGACAGTATGAACACTGAAGCTTTCTTT. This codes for CASSRRDSMNTEAFF.